The 23 T cell receptor beta chains below come from one sample, sequenced in a study of graft-versus-host responses after intestinal transplantation. No antigen has been identified for these receptors. The data were produced by immunoSEQ multiplex PCR, yet TCRdb's version contains in-frame clones alone and is incomplete. Of some 110,000 clones listed, over 85% are singletons. The source was unstimulated CD4+ T cells sorted from spleen or lymph node cells, collected before transplant. Receptors were obtained from a human donor who was the organ donor for an intestinal transplant.

The rearrangement links TRBV7-2 to TRBJ2-3, with 7 bases aligning to TRBD1. The CDR3 spans 17 residues. After removal of 5 bases from V and 1 base from J, the junction contained 12 bases not matched to a gene. CDR1 and CDR2 (germline): SGHTA, FQGNSA. CDR3 loop: CASSRLTGVRGTDTQYF. The CDR3 nucleotides are TGTGCCAGCAGCCGCCTCACAGGGGTTCGGGGCACAGATACGCAGTATTTT.

This clone was counted a few times. Different DNA sequences within this sample yield the same CDR3. The chain joins TRBV5-1 to TRBJ1-3; D is unresolved. The length of the CDR3 is 14 residues. In germline, CDR1 is SGHRS, CDR2 YFSETQ. V was clipped by 0 bases and J by 2 bases, with 6 bases between them. The CDR3 protein is CASSLGGTGNTIYF. The CDR3 DNA follows: TGCGCCAGCAGCTTGGGGGGAACTGGAAACACCATATATTTT. Filled out from reference TRBV5-1 and TRBJ1-3, the complete variable domain reads KAGVTQTPRYLIKTRGQQVTLSCSPISGHRSVSWYQQTPGQGLQFLFEYFSETQRNKGNFPGRFSGRQFSNSRSEMNVSTLELGDSALYLCASSLGGTGNTIYFGEGSWLTVV.

The V gene is TRBV19, the J gene TRBJ2-7, with D possibly TRBD2 on 6 matching bases. Germline CDR1 and CDR2: LNHDA and SQIVND (reference sequence). The CDR3 loop spans 15 amino acids. V was clipped by 3 bases and J by 4 bases, with 16 bases between them. In DNA, the CDR3 is TGTGCCAGTAGTATGGCAGCGGGTACGGGGTACGAGCAGTACTTC. This codes for CASSMAAGTGYEQYF.

The CDR3 loop reads CASSEFGTANTGELFF. CDR3 bases: TGTGCCAGCAGTGAATTTGGTACAGCGAACACCGGGGAGCTGTTTTTT. The chain uses TRBV2 and TRBJ2-2; no clear D. There are 16 residues in the CDR3. From germline, CDR1 is SNHLY and CDR2 FYNNEI. V was shortened by 2 bases and J by 0 bases, with 10 bases between the two germline ends.

The V gene is TRBV5-6, the J gene TRBJ1-2; possibly TRBD1 for D (6 bases). The CDR3 is 13 amino acids. Per germline, CDR1 SGHDT and CDR2 YYEEEE. With 5 bases removed from V and 3 bases from J, the gap between germline ends came to 11 bases. The CDR3 sequence is CASRNRAHYGYTF. The CDR3 region has the DNA TGTGCCAGCAGAAACAGGGCGCACTATGGCTACACCTTC.

CDR3 in amino acids: CASSQELSGRPREQFF. CDR3 bases: TGCGCCAGCAGCCAAGAGCTTAGCGGGAGGCCTAGGGAGCAGTTCTTC. The chain has TRBV4-1 and TRBJ2-1, with 10 positions matching TRBD2. This CDR3 is built from 16 residues. In germline, CDR1 is MGHRA, CDR2 YSYEKL. After removal of 0 bases from V and 10 bases from J, the junction contained 9 bases not matched to a gene.

This chain connects TRBV29-1 to TRBJ2-2; the D gene is possibly TRBD2 (5 bases). V gave up 5 bases and J gave up 2 bases, with 9 bases separating them. The germline V gene encodes CDR1 SQVTM and CDR2 ANQGSEA. The CDR3 consists of 13 residues. The CDR3 DNA reads TGCAGCGTTATGAGGGAAAACACCGGGGAGCTGTTTTTT. Translation gives CSVMRENTGELFF.

Concerning this clone: At one end the junction does not follow the germline gene, possibly because of a read error. The chain carries TRBV27 and TRBJ1-6; possibly TRBD1 for D (5 bases). This CDR3 spans 16 amino acids. Germline CDR1 MNHEY, CDR2 SMNVEV (reference sequence). This chain's CDR3 is CASRRDPSSYNSPLRF. DNA of the CDR3: TGTGCCAGCAGGCGGGACCCCAGCTCCTATAATTCACCCCTCCGCTTT.

The chain is built from TRBV19 and TRBJ2-7; the match to TRBD1 covers 8 bases. The CDR3 sequence is 16 residues long. Germline V gives CDR1 LNHDA, CDR2 SQIVND (reference sequence). V gave up 6 bases and J gave up 6 bases; unmatched junction bases: 16. CDR3 nucleotide sequence: TGTGCCAGTAGCTCATCGGACAGGGCGGCAATAAGCGAGCAGTACTTC. Its translation: CASSSSDRAAISEQYF.

A single count supports this clone. CDR3 sequence (DNA): TGTGCCAGCAGCAAACTAGCGGGAGCATACTACGAGCAGTACTTC. Its protein is CASSKLAGAYYEQYF. This chain uses TRBV27 with TRBJ2-7; TRBD2 matches 11 bases. Germline V gene data show CDR1 as MNHEY and CDR2 as SMNVEV (reference sequence). Trimming cost V 6 bases and J 3 bases; bases outside gene matches: 7. The CDR3 length is 15 residues.

This clone has just one count. The genes are TRBV7-2 and TRBJ2-5; D is unclear. Germline CDR1 SGHTA, CDR2 FQGNSA. CDR3 length: 13 amino acids. Trimming stripped 1 base from V and 2 bases from J, with 5 bases between. The CDR3 sequence is CASSLVGQETQYF. In nucleotides, the CDR3 is TGTGCCAGCAGCTTAGTAGGGCAAGAGACCCAGTACTTC.

The chain employs TRBV6-5 and TRBJ2-7, with 7 bases fitting TRBD1. This CDR3 has 15 residues. Trimming took 6 bases from V and 3 from J; bases not matched to a gene: 11. The germline gives CDR1 MNHEY, CDR2 SVGAGI. The CDR3 nucleotides are TGTGCCAGCAGCGACAGGGATCTCCCATTCTACGAGCAGTACTTC. Its protein product is CASSDRDLPFYEQYF.

This clone was detected only once. The rearrangement joins TRBV5-5 to TRBJ2-5; possible D gene TRBD1, 6 bases. The CDR3 contains 15 residues. Trimming took off 3 bases at V and 3 bases at J, with 15 bases between the two ends. CDR1 SGHKS and CDR2 YYEKEE come from the germline V gene (reference sequence). The CDR3: CASSWGVDSKETQYF. The CDR3 bases are TGTGCCAGCAGCTGGGGAGTGGACAGCAAAGAGACCCAGTACTTC.

With respect to this clone: This CDR3 fails to terminate in the conserved phenylalanine or tryptophan, so it likely reflects a read error. This chain connects TRBV11-2 to TRBJ1-2; D gene unclear. Germline values: CDR1 SGHAT, CDR2 FQNNGV. The CDR3 covers 15 residues. V shed 2 bases and J shed 4 bases, with 14 bases lying between them. CDR3 sequence: CASSLRVGEGYGYTL. The CDR3 DNA sequence: TGTGCCAGCAGCTTACGGGTTGGGGAAGGCTATGGCTACACCCTC.

The chain links TRBV28 to TRBJ2-1; TRBD2 is a possible D gene (6 bases). The V gene lost 3 bases and the J gene lost 1 base, with 7 bases spanning the gap. The germline gives CDR1 MDHEN, CDR2 SYDVKM. The CDR3 is 14 residues long. Here the CDR3 reads CASSFGGSYNEQFF. In nucleotides, the CDR3 is TGTGCCAGCAGTTTCGGGGGTTCCTACAATGAGCAGTTCTTC.

The V call is TRBV27, the J call TRBJ2-2, with 11 bases fitting TRBD2. Germline CDR1 and CDR2: MNHEY and SMNVEV (reference sequence). Unmatched junction bases numbered 11, after V lost 0 bases and J lost 5 bases. The CDR3 length is 19 residues. CDR3 in DNA: TGTGCCAGCAGTTTATCGCCATACCCTCTAGCGGGAGGTACCGGGGAGCTGTTTTTT. Encoded protein: CASSLSPYPLAGGTGELFF.

The chain has TRBV19 and TRBJ2-3; 7 nucleotides align to TRBD2. The CDR3 is 15 amino acids. Germline CDR1 LNHDA, CDR2 SQIVND (reference sequence). J was trimmed by 4 bases and V by 6 bases; bases with no gene match: 10. The CDR3, as DNA: TGTGCCAGTAGCCAACCTCAGCGGGATCCAGATACGCAGTATTTT. It translates to CASSQPQRDPDTQYF.

The chain uses TRBV5-4 and TRBJ2-5, with 10 bases fitting TRBD2. The J call is in doubt because the DNA end fits TRBJ2-7 better. Germline CDR1 is SGHNT and CDR2 is YYREEE (reference sequence). CDR3 length equals 14 residues. CDR3 loop: CASSWTSGSYEQYF. Here the CDR3 DNA reads TGTGCCAGCAGCTGGACTAGCGGCTCCTACGAGCAGTACTTC.

The V and J genes are TRBV7-9 and TRBJ2-2; 11 bases agree with TRBD2. Germline CDR1 and CDR2: SEHNR and FQNEAQ (reference sequence). J was trimmed by 4 bases and V by 4 bases; bases with no gene match: 5. This CDR3 has 16 residues. The CDR3: CASSSSGTSGTGELFF. In DNA form, the CDR3 reads TGTGCCAGCAGCTCATCCGGGACTAGCGGCACCGGGGAGCTGTTTTTT.

The CDR3 is CASKKLAGVPQPQHF. The CDR3 DNA is TGTGCCAGCAAAAAGCTCGCGGGGGTTCCGCAGCCCCAGCATTTT. The rearrangement uses TRBV27 and TRBJ1-5, with D tentatively TRBD1 (5 bases). V lost 7 bases to trimming and J lost 7 bases, with 20 bases between them. This CDR3 contains 15 residues. Germline loops: CDR1 MNHEY, CDR2 SMNVEV (reference sequence).

In DNA, the CDR3 is TGTGCCAGCAGTGAACTCGACAGGGCTGGAAACACCATATATTTT. Protein: CASSELDRAGNTIYF. The J gene is TRBJ1-3, the V gene TRBV6-1; TRBD1 aligns across 7 bases. The germline V gene encodes CDR1 MNHNS and CDR2 SASEGT. The CDR3 totals 15 residues. V shed 2 bases, J shed 2 bases, and the junction held 3 bases outside the gene matches.

The CDR3 is CASSLRETQYF. The CDR3 region has the DNA TGTGCCAGCAGCTTGAGAGAGACCCAGTACTTC. The chain links TRBV5-4 to TRBJ2-5; D remains unclear. The CDR3 has 11 amino acids. CDR1 is SGHNT, CDR2 YYREEE, per germline (reference sequence). Deletions cut 1 base from V and 4 bases from J, with 2 bases between. Filled out from reference TRBV5-4 and TRBJ2-5, the complete variable domain reads ETGVTQSPTHLIKTRGQQVTLRCSSQSGHNTVSWYQQALGQGPQFIFQYYREEENGRGNFPPRFSGLQFPNYSSELNVNALELDDSALYLCASSLRETQYFGPGTRLLVL.

The V gene is TRBV5-6, the J gene TRBJ2-3; 9 bases align to TRBD1. The J segment lost 3 bases and the V segment lost 3 bases, leaving 2 bases of the junction unmatched. The CDR3 totals 14 residues. Germline-derived CDR1 and CDR2 are SGHDT and YYEEEE. The DNA of the CDR3 is TGTGCCAGCAGCTCCGGGACAGGGACAGATACGCAGTATTTT. As protein: CASSSGTGTDTQYF.